What follows are 6 T cell receptor beta chains derived from one specimen sequenced in a study of T cell repertoires in cytomegalovirus infection. TCRdb ran MiXCR on the reads and lists one entry per CDR3 protein. The sample consists of 370,000 or so distinct CDR3 sequences, just under 35% of them appearing once. Their antigen targets remain unknown. The specimen was cultured PBMCs, collected from culture after CMV antigen stimulation. The receptors originated from a human donor in good health (CMV status not recorded). Some clones in this sample may be carry-over from other donors' samples.

This clonotype came up a few times. CDR3 bases: TGTGCCAGCAGCTTAGCACTAGCGGGAGGCTATGAGCAGTTCTTC. This sequence encodes CASSLALAGGYEQFF. The chain carries TRBV7-2 and TRBJ2-1, with 12 nucleotides matching TRBD2. V lost 0 bases and J lost 8; bases outside the gene matches: 2. CDR1 and CDR2 (germline): SGHTA, FQGNSA. The CDR3 is 15 residues long. Variable domain in full (rest from reference TRBV7-2 and TRBJ2-1): GAGVSQSPSNKVTEKGKDVELRCDPISGHTALYWYRQSLGQGLEFLIYFQGNSAPDKSGLPSDRFSAERTGGSVSTLTIQRTQQEDSAVYLCASSLALAGGYEQFFGPGTRLTVL.

The chain carries TRBV4-1 and TRBJ2-1; TRBD1 matches 10 bases. Losses at the gene ends were 4 bases for V and 4 bases for J; bases not matched to a gene: 4. CDR1 is MGHRA, CDR2 YSYEKL, per germline. CDR3 size: 15 residues. CDR3 sequence reads: CASSPGQGFYNEQFF. The CDR3 coding sequence is TGCGCCAGCAGCCCGGGACAGGGGTTTTACAATGAGCAGTTCTTC.

The chain couples TRBV11-3 to TRBJ2-4; D call uncertain. The germline CDR1 and CDR2 sequences are SGHNT and YENEEA. V shed 2 bases and J shed 2 bases, with 13 bases lying between them. This CDR3 region has 16 residues. CDR3: CASSLLGIVTKNIQYF. The CDR3 DNA follows: TGTGCCAGCAGCTTATTAGGGATTGTAACCAAAAACATTCAGTACTTC.

This chain uses TRBV27 with TRBJ2-6, with D hard to call. Germline lookup yields CDR1 MNHEY and CDR2 SMNVEV (reference sequence). Trimming took off 7 bases at V and 1 base at J, with 14 bases between the two ends. The CDR3 has 16 residues. The CDR3 region is CASTPPFISGANVLTF. The CDR3 DNA reads TGTGCCAGCACTCCTCCATTTATATCTGGGGCCAACGTCCTGACTTTC.

V and J are TRBV7-9 and TRBJ1-2, with D maybe TRBD1 (5 bases). V was trimmed by 0 bases and J by 4 bases, leaving 18 bases between them. CDR3 length: 17 amino acids. The germline V gene encodes CDR1 SEHNR and CDR2 FQNEAQ (reference sequence). The CDR3 nucleotides are TGTGCCAGCAGCTTAGCGAATGGGGGGAATAGAGGCTATGGCTACACCTTC. Protein: CASSLANGGNRGYGYTF.

The table lists this clonotype with many counts. Written as DNA, the CDR3 is TGTGCCAGCAGCTTAGTCGGGGCCGGGGTAAACAATGAGCAGTTCTTC. Residues: CASSLVGAGVNNEQFF. The V gene is TRBV7-2, the J gene TRBJ2-1; D could derive from TRBD1 or TRBD2 (5 bases each). The CDR3 has 16 residues. Germline lookup yields CDR1 SGHTA and CDR2 FQGNSA. V dropped 1 base and J dropped 5 bases, with 15 bases sitting between them.